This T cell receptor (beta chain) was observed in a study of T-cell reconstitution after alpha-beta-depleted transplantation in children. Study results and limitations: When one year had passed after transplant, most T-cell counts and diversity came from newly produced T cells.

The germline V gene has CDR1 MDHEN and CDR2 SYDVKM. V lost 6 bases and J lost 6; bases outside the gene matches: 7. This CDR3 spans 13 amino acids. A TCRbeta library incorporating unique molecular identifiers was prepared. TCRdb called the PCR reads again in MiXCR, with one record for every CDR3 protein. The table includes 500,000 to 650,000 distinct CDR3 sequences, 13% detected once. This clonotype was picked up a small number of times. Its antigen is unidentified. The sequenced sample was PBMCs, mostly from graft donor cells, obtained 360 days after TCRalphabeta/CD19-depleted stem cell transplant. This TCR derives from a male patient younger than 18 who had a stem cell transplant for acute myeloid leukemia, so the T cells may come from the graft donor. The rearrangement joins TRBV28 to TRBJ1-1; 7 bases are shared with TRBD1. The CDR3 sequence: CASRSPGTAEAFF. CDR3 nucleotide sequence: TGTGCCAGCAGATCCCCTGGGACAGCTGAAGCTTTCTTT.